This T cell receptor beta chain originates from a study of cytomegalovirus exposure and HLA in healthy donors. General study results and limits: V- and J-gene trimming in TCR beta was tied to a missense DCLRE1C variant by an analysis performed later. In vitro data verified a few CMV-associated chains as specific for CMV antigens. Most CMV-associated TCR beta chains appeared HLA-restricted in a later analysis.

The PCR contained 60 Vbeta and 13 Jbeta primers. Profiled with immunoSEQ multiplex PCR; TCRdb holds only in-frame clones, not every one. The table lists 180,000 or so clones, roughly 76% of them singletons. The donors were healthy bone marrow donors. A note on this clone: No antigen is known for it.

Germline CDR1 MNHEY, CDR2 SVGAGI. V lost 2 bases and J 8 bases, leaving 9 bases between the germline ends. The CDR3 is 13 residues long. The sequenced sample was PBMCs. The V call is TRBV6-5, the J call TRBJ1-4; TRBD1 might be the D (5 bases). This receptor was identified in a woman aged 18-35 years in good health and CMV-seropositive. The CDR3 nucleotides read TGTGCCAGCAGTTACGGGGCAGTGGAAAAACTGTTTTTT. Its protein product is CASSYGAVEKLFF.